This T cell receptor beta chain was obtained from a study of siplizumab effects on memory and regulatory T cells. Sequence data were generated for unstimulated naive, memory, effector memory and TEMRA subsets in three donor pairs. CDR1 and CDR2 from the germline V gene are LNHDA and SQIVND (reference sequence). This CDR3 contains 15 residues. V lost 3 bases, J lost 0 bases, and 9 bases lay in between. Each sample yielded roughly 9.3 x 10^4 assayed TCR templates. Assay used: immunoSEQ multiplex PCR; TCRdb lists only in-frame clones, some missing. In the table there are roughly 68,000 clones, around four fifths of which are singletons. Findings and limits, study-wide: Naive versus memory phenotype went unassigned for roughly 75-97% of proliferating CD4+ or CD8+ clones. Among mappable alloreactive CD4+ clones, the Treg-derived fraction averaged around 66% with siplizumab versus about 25% in controls.

With regard to this clone: As yet, its antigen is unknown.

The chain combines TRBV19 with TRBJ2-4; D is perhaps TRBD2 (5 bases). The source is a human donor in good health. The sequenced sample consisted of memory CD4+ T cells sorted from blood. CDR3 bases: TGTGCCAGTAGTATTTACGGACTAGCCAAAAACATTCAGTACTTC. Protein product: CASSIYGLAKNIQYF.